The 25 T cell receptor beta chains listed next were all sequenced from one sample in a study of neurological immune-mediated disorders. TCRdb re-analysed the 5' RACE reads in MiXCR, keeping a single row per CDR3 protein. The repertoire includes approximately 44,000 distinct CDR3 sequences, around 13% of them detected once, and approximately 3.6% sits in the top ten. Sequencing used CD4+ T cells from blood. The origin of the receptors is a woman aged 60-70 years with HTLV-1-associated myelopathy (HAM/TSP).

This clonotype was seen repeatedly, ten times or more. The CDR3 DNA reads as TGCAGTGCTCCGGACAGGGCGAACACTGAAGCTTTCTTT. It codes for CSAPDRANTEAFF. The chain links TRBV20-1 to TRBJ1-1, with 8 bases that match TRBD1. V dropped 5 bases and J dropped 1; count of bases not matched to a gene: 3. The germline V gene encodes CDR1 DFQATT and CDR2 SNEGSKA (reference sequence). This CDR3 is built from 13 residues.

This clonotype is medium-sized (0.01 to 0.1%) within its sample. The genes are TRBV20-1 and TRBJ2-5, with 12 bases lining up with TRBD2. J was trimmed by 2 bases and V by 0 bases; bases with no gene match: 10. CDR1 and CDR2 (germline): DFQATT, SNEGSKA (reference sequence). CDR3 length: 18 amino acids. The CDR3 is CSARDRRLAGDPQETQYF. As DNA, the CDR3 is TGCAGTGCTAGAGATCGGAGACTAGCGGGGGATCCTCAAGAGACCCAGTACTTC.

This clonotype was detected ten times or more. The chain is built from TRBV30 and TRBJ2-4; D is undetermined. CDR1 is GTSNPN, CDR2 SVGIG, per germline (reference sequence). Trimming took 0 bases from V and 4 from J, leaving 10 bases between them. The CDR3 is 14 amino acids. CDR3 residues: CAWSVFGSKNIQYF. The CDR3 bases are TGTGCCTGGAGTGTCTTTGGATCTAAAAACATTCAGTACTTC.

In this sample, this clonotype turned up many times. The chain links TRBV20-1 to TRBJ2-4; D is undetermined. CDR3 size: 11 residues. With 3 bases removed from V and 4 bases from J, the gap between germline ends came to 4 bases. Per the germline V gene, CDR1 is DFQATT and CDR2 is SNEGSKA (reference sequence). The CDR3 loop reads CSASLKNIQYF. CDR3 DNA: TGCAGTGCTAGCTTGAAAAACATTCAGTACTTC.

Only a few counts were recorded for this clonotype. V and J are TRBV6-5 and TRBJ2-7; 10 nucleotides line up with TRBD1. The germline gives CDR1 MNHEY, CDR2 SVGAGI. The CDR3 is 14 residues long. V gave up 2 bases and J gave up 3 bases; unmatched junction bases: 1. CDR3 amino acids: CASSYRTGGYEQYF. The CDR3 nucleotides are TGTGCCAGCAGTTACCGGACAGGGGGCTACGAGCAGTACTTC.

This clonotype was observed many times. This chain connects TRBV4-2 to TRBJ1-3; 8 bases are a match to TRBD1. The germline V gene has CDR1 LGHNA and CDR2 YNFKEQ. V was clipped by 4 bases and J by 0 bases; unmatched bases: 11. CDR3 size: 18 residues. The CDR3 nucleotides read TGTGCCAGCAGCCGCGGGACAGGTCTCAGGACCTCTGGAAACACCATATATTTT. Protein product: CASSRGTGLRTSGNTIYF.

This clonotype was seen a handful of times. The chain has TRBV7-2 and TRBJ2-7; TRBD2 aligns across 12 bases. This CDR3 comprises 15 residues. In germline, CDR1 is SGHTA, CDR2 FQGNSA. The ends lost 3 bases at V and 2 bases at J; junction bases unmatched: 2. The CDR3 sequence: CASSFSSGGAYEQYF. In nucleotides, the CDR3 is TGTGCCAGCAGCTTTTCTAGCGGGGGGGCCTACGAGCAGTACTTC.

This clonotype has a count of ten or more. This chain uses TRBV6-5 with TRBJ1-6; tentative D call: TRBD1 (5 bases). Germline CDR1 is MNHEY and CDR2 is SVGAGI. V shed 4 bases and J shed 7 bases, with 5 bases lying between them. The CDR3 has 12 residues. The CDR3 DNA reads TGTGCCAGCAGTTCAGGGAATTCACCCCTCCACTTT. Its translation is CASSSGNSPLHF.

This clonotype was detected many times. The gene calls are TRBV29-1 and TRBJ1-1; TRBD1 aligns across 8 bases. Unmatched junction bases numbered 6, after V lost 6 bases and J lost 3 bases. The CDR3 has 13 residues. Per germline, CDR1 SQVTM and CDR2 ANQGSEA. CDR3 sequence reads: CSVAGQVDTEAFF. CDR3 nucleotides: TGCAGCGTGGCGGGACAGGTGGACACTGAAGCTTTCTTT.

This clonotype appeared many times. This chain connects TRBV4-2 to TRBJ1-5, with TRBD1 as a possible D gene (5 bases). This CDR3 has 16 amino acids. Germline assignment: CDR1 LGHNA and CDR2 YNFKEQ. V was cut by 0 bases and J by 6 bases, with 15 bases left in between. CDR3 in amino acids: CASSQDLRGAGQPQHF. CDR3 bases: TGTGCCAGCAGCCAAGATCTTAGAGGGGCTGGTCAGCCCCAGCATTTT.

This clonotype was recorded at least ten times. J is TRBJ2-3 and V is TRBV6-2 or TRBV6-3; the D is unclear. CDR3 length equals 12 residues. V lost 7 bases and J 2 bases, leaving 7 bases between the germline ends. Looked up from germline, CDR1 is MNHEY and CDR2 is SVGEGT. The CDR3 coding sequence is TGTGCCAGCACCGGACCCACAGATACGCAGTATTTT. The encoded protein is CASTGPTDTQYF.

This clonotype was counted ten times or more. The J gene is TRBJ2-2, the V gene TRBV5-1, with D maybe TRBD1 (6 bases). Trimming removed 3 bases at V and 2 bases at J, with 14 bases between. CDR1 and CDR2 (germline): SGHRS, YFSETQ. This CDR3 contains 16 residues. The CDR3 sequence: CASSYEGHSNTGELFF. In DNA, the CDR3 is TGCGCCAGCAGCTATGAGGGACACTCAAACACCGGGGAGCTGTTTTTT.

This clonotype was seen repeatedly, ten times or more. This sequence joins TRBV15 and TRBJ2-5; 7 positions match TRBD2. Trimming took 0 bases from V and 0 from J; bases not matched to a gene: 10. Looked up from germline, CDR1 is LNHNV and CDR2 is YYDKDF (reference sequence). This CDR3 comprises 18 residues. Here the CDR3 DNA reads TGTGCCACCAGCAGAGATCCTGGCGGGGGTCAGTACCAAGAGACCCAGTACTTC. This gives the protein CATSRDPGGGQYQETQYF. Complete variable domain (other parts from reference TRBV15 and TRBJ2-5): DAMVIQNPRYQVTQFGKPVTLSCSQTLNHNVMYWYQQKSSQAPKLLFHYYDKDFNNEADTPDNFQSRRPNTSFCFLDIRSPGLGDTAMYLCATSRDPGGGQYQETQYFGPGTRLLVL.

This clonotype has a count of ten or more. This chain joins TRBV9 and TRBJ2-1; a weak D match, TRBD2 (6 bases). CDR3 length: 15 amino acids. Germline V gives CDR1 SGDLS, CDR2 YYNGEE. V was shortened by 0 bases and J by 2 bases, with 9 bases between the two germline ends. In nucleotides, the CDR3 is TGTGCCAGCAGCGTAGGACTAGATGCCTACAATGAGCAGTTCTTC. This translates into CASSVGLDAYNEQFF. The variable domain in full, completed from reference TRBV9 and TRBJ2-1, reads DSGVTQTPKHLITATGQRVTLRCSPRSGDLSVYWYQQSLDQGLQFLIQYYNGEERAKGNILERFSAQQFPDLHSELNLSSLELGDSALYFCASSVGLDAYNEQFFGPGTRLTVL.

There are many counts of this clonotype. This sequence joins TRBV3-1 and TRBJ1-2; D is perhaps TRBD1 (6 bases). The CDR3 is 13 amino acids. The germline V gene has CDR1 LGHDT and CDR2 YNNKEL (reference sequence). The germline V and J ends were trimmed by 1 base and 7 bases, with 10 bases remaining between them. The CDR3 bases are TGTGCCAGCAGCCAAGGACAGGAGGGTGGCTACACCTTC. Its translation: CASSQGQEGGYTF.

This clonotype was recorded at least ten times. J is TRBJ2-1 and V is TRBV20-1; possible D gene TRBD2, 7 bases. Germline V gene sequence: CDR1 DFQATT, CDR2 SNEGSKA (reference sequence). The CDR3 extends over 15 amino acids. The V gene lost 6 bases and the J gene lost 0 bases, with 15 bases spanning the gap. As DNA, the CDR3 is TGCAGTGCCAGGGGAGGGCCGAGCTCCTACAATGAGCAGTTCTTC. Its translation: CSARGGPSSYNEQFF.

In this sample, this clonotype turned up many times. This chain uses TRBV5-1 with TRBJ2-3; perhaps D is TRBD1 or TRBD2 (5 bases each). The CDR3 is 14 residues long. Trimming took off 0 bases at V and 6 bases at J, with 11 bases between the two ends. Germline lookup yields CDR1 SGHRS and CDR2 YFSETQ. The CDR3 nucleotides are TGCGCCAGCAGCTTGGTAGAGGGGCGGGATACGCAGTATTTT. Its translation is CASSLVEGRDTQYF.

This clonotype has at least ten counts. The V and J genes are TRBV4-1 and TRBJ2-3, with D perhaps matching TRBD2 (7 bases). The germline V gene has CDR1 MGHRA and CDR2 YSYEKL. This CDR3 has 16 residues. Trimming left V 0 bases short and J 2 bases short, with 12 bases between. The CDR3 DNA follows: TGCGCCAGCAGCCAAGATGGGCGGGGGCTCACAGATACGCAGTATTTT. Amino acid sequence: CASSQDGRGLTDTQYF.

This clonotype occurred many times. The V and J genes are TRBV6-5 and TRBJ1-5; D is unresolved. The CDR3 has 15 amino acids. Trimming removed 0 bases at V and 2 bases at J, with 8 bases between. The germline CDR1 and CDR2 sequences are MNHEY and SVGAGI. The DNA for the CDR3 is TGTGCCAGCAGTTACTCGAGAGGAGGCAATCAGCCCCAGCATTTT. Encoded protein: CASSYSRGGNQPQHF.

This clonotype was picked up one time. The final CDR3 position lacks the conserved phenylalanine or tryptophan, pointing to a likely read error. The chain links TRBV6-6 to TRBJ2-1; D may be TRBD1 or TRBD2 (5 bases each). Germline V gene sequence: CDR1 MNHNY, CDR2 SVGAGI (reference sequence). The CDR3 spans 15 residues. V shed 7 bases and J shed 2 bases, with 15 bases lying between them. CDR3 nucleotide sequence: TGTGCCAGCACTCTCCGGGACCCTACCTACAATGAGCAGTTCCTC. Translation gives CASTLRDPTYNEQFL.

In this sample, this clonotype turned up many times. V is TRBV20-1 and J is TRBJ2-3, with 7 positions matching TRBD2. Losses at the gene ends were 2 bases for V and 8 bases for J; bases not matched to a gene: 19. Germline-derived CDR1 and CDR2 are DFQATT and SNEGSKA (reference sequence). This CDR3 spans 17 amino acids. Written as DNA, the CDR3 is TGCAGTGCTAGATCTGGGTGGGAGGGGAGGTTAGGTGGTACGCAGTATTTT. This encodes CSARSGWEGRLGGTQYF.

This clonotype was counted many times. CDR3 protein: CSAAGGWGSYEQYF. CDR3 bases: TGCAGTGCCGCCGGGGGTTGGGGATCATATGAGCAGTACTTC. The chain links TRBV20-1 to TRBJ2-7; TRBD2 might be the D (6 bases). The CDR3 is 14 amino acids. Per the germline V gene, CDR1 is DFQATT and CDR2 is SNEGSKA (reference sequence). Trimming left V 6 bases short and J 7 bases short, with 22 bases between.

This clonotype appeared many times. The chain uses TRBV6-5 and TRBJ1-1, with D maybe TRBD1 (5 bases). The ends were cut back, 8 bases at V and 1 base at J, with 8 bases in the middle. CDR1 is MNHEY and CDR2 is SVGAGI in the germline V gene. The CDR3 loop spans 12 amino acids. In DNA form, the CDR3 reads TGTGCCAGCGGGAGGGGGAACACTGAAGCTTTCTTT. This encodes CASGRGNTEAFF.

This clonotype was counted many times. V is TRBV6-1 and J is TRBJ2-3; TRBD2 agrees at 10 bases. Germline V gene data show CDR1 as MNHNS and CDR2 as SASEGT. The length of the CDR3 is 15 residues. Losses at the gene ends were 7 bases for V and 5 bases for J; bases not matched to a gene: 9. The CDR3 coding sequence is TGTGCCAGCATCAGAAGCGGGGGGGTAGGAGATACGCAGTATTTT. Its translation is CASIRSGGVGDTQYF.

A note on this clonotype: A read error may produce the germline difference seen at one junction end. The chain couples TRBV7-9 to TRBJ1-2; no definite D call. Germline V gene lookup returns CDR1 SEHNR and CDR2 FQNEAQ (reference sequence). CDR3 length: 13 amino acids. The CDR3 DNA reads as TGTGCCAGTAGCTTCGGCTGGGAAAAAGGCTACACCTTC. Translating gives CASSFGWEKGYTF.